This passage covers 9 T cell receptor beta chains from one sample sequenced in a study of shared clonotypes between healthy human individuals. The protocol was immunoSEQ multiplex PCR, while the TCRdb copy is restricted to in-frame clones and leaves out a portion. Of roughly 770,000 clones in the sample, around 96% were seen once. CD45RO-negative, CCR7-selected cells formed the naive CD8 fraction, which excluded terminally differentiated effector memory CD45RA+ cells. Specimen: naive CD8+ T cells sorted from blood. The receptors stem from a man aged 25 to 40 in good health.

The CDR3, as DNA: TGCGCCAGCAGCTTGGTGGACGGTTCTTTCGACGAGCAGTACTTC. Residues: CASSLVDGSFDEQYF. The rearrangement links TRBV5-1 to TRBJ2-7; D is unresolved. This CDR3 region has 15 residues. CDR1 and CDR2 from the germline V gene are SGHRS and YFSETQ. The ends were cut back, 0 bases at V and 5 bases at J, with 15 bases in the middle. The entire variable domain, with the rest obtained from reference TRBV5-1 and TRBJ2-7, is as follows: KAGVTQTPRYLIKTRGQQVTLSCSPISGHRSVSWYQQTPGQGLQFLFEYFSETQRNKGNFPGRFSGRQFSNSRSEMNVSTLELGDSALYLCASSLVDGSFDEQYFGPGTRLTVT.

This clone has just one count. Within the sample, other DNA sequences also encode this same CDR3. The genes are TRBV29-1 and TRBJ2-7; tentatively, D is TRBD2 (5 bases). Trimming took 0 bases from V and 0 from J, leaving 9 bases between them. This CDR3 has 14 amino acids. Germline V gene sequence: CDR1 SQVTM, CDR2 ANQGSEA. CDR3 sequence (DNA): TGCAGCGTTGAAGAGGGCACTAGCTCCTACGAGCAGTACTTC. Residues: CSVEEGTSSYEQYF.

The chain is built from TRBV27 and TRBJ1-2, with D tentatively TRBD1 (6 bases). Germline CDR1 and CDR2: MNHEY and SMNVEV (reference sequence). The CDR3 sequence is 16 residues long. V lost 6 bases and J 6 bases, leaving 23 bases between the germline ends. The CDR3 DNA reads TGTGCCAGCAGCCCCCTTGGGACATCGGTGTCAAATGGCTACACCTTC. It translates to CASSPLGTSVSNGYTF.

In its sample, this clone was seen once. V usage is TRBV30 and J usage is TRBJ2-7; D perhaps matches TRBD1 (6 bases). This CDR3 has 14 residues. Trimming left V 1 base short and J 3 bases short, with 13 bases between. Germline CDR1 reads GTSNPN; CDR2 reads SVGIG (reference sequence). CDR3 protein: CAWSERDKDYEQYF. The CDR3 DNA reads TGTGCCTGGAGTGAACGGGACAAGGACTACGAGCAGTACTTC.

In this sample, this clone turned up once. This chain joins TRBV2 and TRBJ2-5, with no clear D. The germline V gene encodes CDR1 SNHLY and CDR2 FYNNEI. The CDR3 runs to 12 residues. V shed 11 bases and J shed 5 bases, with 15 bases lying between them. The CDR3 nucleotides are TGTGCCTCCTGGTGGAGTCGGGAGACCCAGTACTTC. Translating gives CASWWSRETQYF.

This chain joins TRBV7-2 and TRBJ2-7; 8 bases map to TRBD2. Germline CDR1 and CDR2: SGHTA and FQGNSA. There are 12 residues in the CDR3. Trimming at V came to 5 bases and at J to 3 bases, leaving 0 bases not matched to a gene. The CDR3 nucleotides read TGTGCCAGCAGCACTAGCGGCTACGAGCAGTACTTC. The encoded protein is CASSTSGYEQYF. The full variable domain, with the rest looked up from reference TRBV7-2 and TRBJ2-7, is GAGVSQSPSNKVTEKGKDVELRCDPISGHTALYWYRQSLGQGLEFLIYFQGNSAPDKSGLPSDRFSAERTGGSVSTLTIQRTQQEDSAVYLCASSTSGYEQYFGPGTRLTVT.

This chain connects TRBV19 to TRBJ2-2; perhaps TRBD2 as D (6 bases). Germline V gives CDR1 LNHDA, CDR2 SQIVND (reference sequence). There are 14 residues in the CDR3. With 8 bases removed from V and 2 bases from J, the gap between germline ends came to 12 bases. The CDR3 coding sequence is TGTGCCAGTTGCTCGGGACTTAACACCGGGGAGCTGTTTTTT. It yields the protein CASCSGLNTGELFF.

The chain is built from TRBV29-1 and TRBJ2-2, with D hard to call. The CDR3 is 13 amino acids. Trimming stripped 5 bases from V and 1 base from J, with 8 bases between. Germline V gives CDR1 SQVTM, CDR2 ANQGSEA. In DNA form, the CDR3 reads TGCAGCGTTTGGGTCTTGAACACCGGGGAGCTGTTTTTT. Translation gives CSVWVLNTGELFF.

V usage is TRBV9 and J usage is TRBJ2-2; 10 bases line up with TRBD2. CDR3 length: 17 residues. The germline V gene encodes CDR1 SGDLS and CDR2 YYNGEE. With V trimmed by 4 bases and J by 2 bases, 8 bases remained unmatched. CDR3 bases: TGTGCCAGCAGCACACAGACTAGCGGGCCCAACACCGGGGAGCTGTTTTTT. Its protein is CASSTQTSGPNTGELFF.